This is a list of T cell receptor beta chains from one sample in a study of cytomegalovirus exposure and HLA in healthy donors. Measured with immunoSEQ multiplex PCR; TCRdb has only the in-frame clones, and not every one. This sample's clone table lists roughly 190,000 clones. Sequences were obtained from PBMCs. The receptors here all came from a woman between 18 and 29 years old in good health and CMV-seropositive. CDR3s include the opening cysteine and the closing phenylalanine or tryptophan. D genes are given only for firm matches.

d_gene,v_gene,j_gene,CDR3nt,CDR3aa
TRBD2,TRBV5-4,TRBJ2-2,TGTGCCAGCAGCCCGGGACTAGCGGTGAACACCGGGGAGCTGTTTTTT,CASSPGLAVNTGELFF
-,TRBV30,TRBJ2-7,TGTGCCTGGAGTGTCCCCGGACAGACCTACGAGCAGTACTTC,CAWSVPGQTYEQYF
-,TRBV2,TRBJ2-2,TGTGCCAGCATGCAGGAAGTAAGGACCGGGGAGCTGTTTTTT,CASMQEVRTGELFF
-,TRBV7-9,TRBJ2-7,TGTGCCAGCAGCTTACGGGGGTACGAGCAGTACTTC,CASSLRGYEQYF
-,TRBV30,TRBJ1-2,TGTGCCTGGGCAAGCGGGGCTAGGGACTATGGCTACACCTTC,CAWASGARDYGYTF
-,TRBV5-4,TRBJ1-2,TGTGCCAGCAGCCTGCTCTTGGGGAGCTCATATGGCTACACCTTC,CASSLLLGSSYGYTF
-,TRBV27,TRBJ2-5,TGTGCCAGCAGTTTCCCCGGGGAGACCCAGTACTTC,CASSFPGETQYF
TRBD1,TRBV6-5,TRBJ1-1,TGTGCCAGCAGACCACAGGGGATGTACACTGAAGCTTTCTTT,CASRPQGMYTEAFF
TRBD2,TRBV13,TRBJ2-2,TGTGCCAGCAGCTTAGAGGCTAGCGGGTATACCGGGGAGCTGTTTTTT,CASSLEASGYTGELFF
TRBD1,TRBV5-5,TRBJ1-5,TGTGCCAGCAGCTTGGCCGTGGGCAGGGGGCTCGGGCCCCAGCATTTT,CASSLAVGRGLGPQHF
-,TRBV11-2,TRBJ2-7,TGTGCCAGCAGCTTAGATGGCAGGTACTACGAGCAGTACTTC,CASSLDGRYYEQYF
TRBD1,TRBV7-7,TRBJ2-2,TGTGCCAGCAGCCTAGACGGGACAGGGGGCCCCGGGGAGCTGTTTTTT,CASSLDGTGGPGELFF
TRBD1,TRBV5-6,TRBJ1-4,TGTGCCAGCAGCTTGGGGGACAGATATTATGAAAAACTGTTTTTT,CASSLGDRYYEKLFF
TRBD1,TRBV19,TRBJ2-3,TGTGCCAGTAGTCCCCGGGACAGGGGGCTTTTACCTCCAGATACGCAGTATTTT,CASSPRDRGLLPPDTQYF
TRBD1,TRBV7-9,TRBJ1-5,TGTGCCAGCAGCTGGGGGACAGGGAGCAATCAGCCCCAGCATTTT,CASSWGTGSNQPQHF
TRBD2,TRBV6-5,TRBJ2-7,TGTGCCAGCAGAAGTTGGACTAGCGGGAGAGACGAGCAGTACTTC,CASRSWTSGRDEQYF
TRBD2,TRBV2,TRBJ2-3,TGTGCCAGCAGTGGGGGACTAGCGGGCGCGGTCGATACGCAGTATTTT,CASSGGLAGAVDTQYF
-,TRBV5-4,TRBJ2-2,TGTGCCAGCAGCTCATCAGACAAGTCCGGCACCGGGGAGCTGTTTTTT,CASSSSDKSGTGELFF
TRBD2,TRBV4-1,TRBJ2-5,TGCGCCAGCAGCCTTACGGGGGGGCCTCCCCGAGAGACCCAGTACTTC,CASSLTGGPPRETQYF
-,TRBV5-6,TRBJ2-7,TGTGCCAGCAGCTTGGGGAGGGAATGGAGCTCCTACGAGCAGTACTTC,CASSLGREWSSYEQYF
-,TRBV9,TRBJ1-3,TGTGCCAGCAGCGTAGGTCAGGGAACCTCTGGAAACACCATATATTTT,CASSVGQGTSGNTIYF
-,TRBV5-4,TRBJ2-6,TGTGCCAGCAGTTGGGCATCTGGGGCCAACGTCCTGACTTTC,CASSWASGANVLTF
-,TRBV30,TRBJ1-2,TGTGCCTGGAGTGTACGAGGGTTAGGGCCTTTTGGTGGCTACACCTTC,CAWSVRGLGPFGGYTF
-,TRBV23-1,TRBJ1-2,TGCGCCAGCAGTCAATCAGAGGGCTACACCTTC,CASSQSEGYTF
TRBD1,TRBV18,TRBJ1-2,TGTGCCAGCTCACCTGGACCGGGACAGCCGTACTATGGCTACACCTTC,CASSPGPGQPYYGYTF
-,TRBV7-6,TRBJ2-3,TGTGCCAGCAGCCCCTTCCTCGATACGCAGTATTTT,CASSPFLDTQYF
TRBD1,TRBV2,TRBJ2-5,TGTGCCAGCAGCGAGACCCTGACAGGGCTAGGGGAGACCCAGTACTTC,CASSETLTGLGETQYF
-,TRBV29-1,TRBJ1-1,TGCAGCGTTGAAGGGGCCCCAGGGGAGAACACTGAAGCTTTCTTT,CSVEGAPGENTEAFF
-,TRBV5-1,TRBJ1-2,TGCGCCAGCAGCCCCAGGGAGGGGAACTATGGCTACACCTTC,CASSPREGNYGYTF
TRBD2,TRBV11-3,TRBJ2-3,TGTGCCAGCAGCCCTGGGGTTAGCGGGGGGCCCACAGATACGCAGTATTTT,CASSPGVSGGPTDTQYF
TRBD1,TRBV2,TRBJ1-2,TGTGCCAGCAGTAAAAGGACAGGGGGCTCTGGGACTGGCTACACCTTC,CASSKRTGGSGTGYTF
TRBD1,TRBV29-1,TRBJ1-5,TGCAGCGTCGCGACAGGGTCCAATCAGCCCCAGCATTTT,CSVATGSNQPQHF
TRBD2,TRBV11-2,TRBJ2-5,TGTGCCAGCAGCCAACTAGCGGGGGTAGAGACCCAGTACTTC,CASSQLAGVETQYF